This T cell receptor (beta chain) appears in the sequencing data of a study of T cell repertoires in cytomegalovirus infection. Whole-study context: Researchers turned to recently identified HLA-C-restricted CMV epitopes as well as well-studied HLA-B-restricted ones. From public TCR beta signatures came an indication of both CMV infection and matching HLA type.

Trimming removed 6 bases from V and 6 bases from J; junction bases left unmatched: 8. CDR1 and CDR2 (germline): ENHRY, SYGVKD. The CDR3 sequence is 15 residues long. Findings and limits, study-wide: The ex vivo response was dominated by HLA-C-restricted CMV-specific TCR beta clonotypes. Cumulative frequency of public TCR beta families picked out carriers of CMV plus the relevant HLA.

Worth noting for this clonotype: Antigen specificity is unknown.

MiXCR, run by TCRdb on the reads, gives a single entry per CDR3 protein. The sample lists about 920,000 distinct CDR3 sequences, roughly a third occurring once. This TCR derives from a human donor in good health (CMV status not recorded). Some clones in this sample may be carry-over from other donors' samples. This chain connects TRBV10-3 to TRBJ2-3; TRBD2 matches at 11 bases. This specimen was cultured CD8+ T cells from PBMCs, taken from culture after CMV antigen stimulation. The CDR3: CAIRGSGGATDTQYF. The CDR3 DNA follows: TGTGCCATCAGAGGTAGCGGGGGGGCCACCGATACGCAGTATTTT.